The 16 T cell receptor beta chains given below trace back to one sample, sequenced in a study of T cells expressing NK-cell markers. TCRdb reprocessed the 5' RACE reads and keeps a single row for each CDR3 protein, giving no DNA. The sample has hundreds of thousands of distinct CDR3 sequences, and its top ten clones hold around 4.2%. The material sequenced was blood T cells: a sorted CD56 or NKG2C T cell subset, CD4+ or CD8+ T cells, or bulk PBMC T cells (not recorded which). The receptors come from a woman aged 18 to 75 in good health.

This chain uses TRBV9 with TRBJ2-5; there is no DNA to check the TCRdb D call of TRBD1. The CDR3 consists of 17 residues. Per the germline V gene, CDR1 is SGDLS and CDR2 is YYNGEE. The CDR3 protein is CASSQGQGARGRETQYF.

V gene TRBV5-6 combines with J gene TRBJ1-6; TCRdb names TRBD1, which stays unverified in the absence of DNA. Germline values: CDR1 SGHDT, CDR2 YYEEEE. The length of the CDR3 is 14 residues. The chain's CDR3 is CASSLRGTNSPLHF.

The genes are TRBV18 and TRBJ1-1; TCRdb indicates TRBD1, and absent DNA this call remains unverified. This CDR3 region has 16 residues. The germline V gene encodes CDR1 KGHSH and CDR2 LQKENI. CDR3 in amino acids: CASSPAGRRNQHEAFF.

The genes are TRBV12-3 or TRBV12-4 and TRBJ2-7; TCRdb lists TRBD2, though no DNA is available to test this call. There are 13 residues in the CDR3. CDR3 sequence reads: CASSLDYSYEQYF.

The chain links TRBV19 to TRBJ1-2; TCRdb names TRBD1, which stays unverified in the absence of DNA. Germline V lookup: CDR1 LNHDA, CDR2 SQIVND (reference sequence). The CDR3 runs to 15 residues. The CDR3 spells CASSTYSTGDYGYTF.

The CDR3 loop reads CASSQAGGNSPLHF. The chain recombines TRBV4-2 with TRBJ1-6; TCRdb selects TRBD1, and the lack of DNA leaves this call unchecked. Germline values: CDR1 LGHNA, CDR2 YNFKEQ. The CDR3 is 14 residues long.

The CDR3 region is CASSERLMGELFF. This chain uses TRBV6-4 with TRBJ2-2. CDR1 is MRHNA, CDR2 SNTAGT, per germline. The CDR3 runs 13 residues.

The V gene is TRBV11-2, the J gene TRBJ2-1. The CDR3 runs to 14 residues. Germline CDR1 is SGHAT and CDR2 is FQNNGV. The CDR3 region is CASSLRSAYNEQFF.

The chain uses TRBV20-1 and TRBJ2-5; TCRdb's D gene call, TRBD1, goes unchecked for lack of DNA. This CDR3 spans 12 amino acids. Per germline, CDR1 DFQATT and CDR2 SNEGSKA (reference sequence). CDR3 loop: CSASPGVVTQYF.

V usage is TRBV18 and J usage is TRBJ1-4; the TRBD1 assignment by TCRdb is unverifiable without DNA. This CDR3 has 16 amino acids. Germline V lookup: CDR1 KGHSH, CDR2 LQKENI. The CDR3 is CASSPQQGATNEKLFF.

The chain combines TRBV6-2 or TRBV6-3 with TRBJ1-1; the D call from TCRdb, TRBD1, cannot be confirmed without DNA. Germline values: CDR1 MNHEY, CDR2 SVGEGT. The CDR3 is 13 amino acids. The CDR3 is CASRQTGNTEAFF.

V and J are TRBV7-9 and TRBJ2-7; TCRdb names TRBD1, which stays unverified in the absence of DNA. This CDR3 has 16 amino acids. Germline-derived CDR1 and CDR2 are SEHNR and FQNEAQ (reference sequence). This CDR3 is CASSHRPGQGFYEQYF.

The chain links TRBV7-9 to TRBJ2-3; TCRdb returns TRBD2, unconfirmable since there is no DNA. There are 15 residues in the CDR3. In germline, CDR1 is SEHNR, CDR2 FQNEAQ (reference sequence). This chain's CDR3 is CASSPEGRRTDTQYF.

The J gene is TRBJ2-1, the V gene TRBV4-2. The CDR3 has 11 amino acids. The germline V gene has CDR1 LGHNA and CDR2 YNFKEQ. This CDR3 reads CASSQMDEQFF.

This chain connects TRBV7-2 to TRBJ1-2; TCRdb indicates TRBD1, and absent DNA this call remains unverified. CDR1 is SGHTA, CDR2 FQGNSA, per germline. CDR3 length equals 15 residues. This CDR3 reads CASSLTGTGSVGYTF.

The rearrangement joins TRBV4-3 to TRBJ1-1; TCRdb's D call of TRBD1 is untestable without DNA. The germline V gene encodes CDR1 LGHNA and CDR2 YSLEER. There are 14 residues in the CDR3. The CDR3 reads CASSLGTLNTEAFF.